Listed below are T cell receptor beta chains from one sample, sequenced in a study of cytomegalovirus exposure and HLA in healthy donors. TCRdb's table, derived via immunoSEQ multiplex PCR, lists solely in-frame clones and lacks some. The sample lists 150,000 or so clones; just under 75% were seen once. What was sequenced was PBMCs. The receptors stem from a woman in her late teens or twenties in good health and CMV-seronegative. Each CDR3 is given with its conserved first and last residue. D genes are given only for firm matches. Clone size appears in some rows only: once, few, many, or a class for an expanded clone.

CDR3 protein,CDR3 DNA,V gene,J gene,D gene,clone size
CASSILPDRGDNTEAFF,TGTGCCAGTAGTATATTGCCGGACAGGGGTGATAATACTGAAGCTTTCTTT,TRBV19,TRBJ1-1,TRBD1,NA
CASSLRDRVAYGYTF,TGTGCCAGCAGCCTACGGGACAGGGTTGCTTATGGCTACACCTTC,TRBV7-2,TRBJ1-2,TRBD1,NA
CASSPASGSDTQYF,TGTGCCAGCTCACCCGCTAGCGGTTCAGATACGCAGTATTTT,TRBV18,TRBJ2-3,TRBD2,NA
CASSSGRWNYGYTF,TGTGCCAGCAGCTCAGGTCGGTGGAACTATGGCTACACCTTC,TRBV7-2,TRBJ1-2,NA,NA
CASIQGVAEAFF,TGTGCCAGTATCCAGGGGGTAGCTGAAGCTTTCTTT,TRBV2,TRBJ1-1,TRBD1,NA
CASSAGHLNNSPLHF,TGTGCCAGCAGTGCCGGACACCTAAATAATTCACCCCTCCACTTT,TRBV2,TRBJ1-6,NA,NA
CAISEQGNYGYTF,TGTGCCATCAGTGAGCAGGGGAACTATGGCTACACCTTC,TRBV10-3,TRBJ1-2,NA,NA
CASSPGFGYTF,TGTGCCAGCAGCCCCGGGTTTGGCTACACCTTC,TRBV6-6,TRBJ1-2,NA,NA
CASSSTGQGRNEQFF,TGTGCCAGCAGCTCGACCGGACAGGGACGCAATGAGCAGTTCTTC,TRBV7-8,TRBJ2-1,TRBD1,NA
CASSSKKTGGNTGELFF,TGCGCCAGCAGCTCAAAAAAGACAGGGGGCAACACCGGGGAGCTGTTTTTT,TRBV5-1,TRBJ2-2,TRBD1,few
CAISETVTEAFF,TGTGCCATCAGTGAGACTGTCACTGAAGCTTTCTTT,TRBV10-3,TRBJ1-1,NA,NA
CASSPPGTGGYYAQYF,TGTGCCAGCTCACCGCCCGGGACAGGGGGGTACTACGCGCAGTACTTC,TRBV18,TRBJ2-7,TRBD1,NA
CASSSGLAGSTDTQYF,TGTGCCAGCAGCTCCGGACTAGCCGGGAGCACAGATACGCAGTATTTT,TRBV5-4,TRBJ2-3,TRBD2,NA
CASRSGGLTTNEKLFF,TGTGCCAGCAGATCAGGGGGGCTTACAACTAATGAAAAACTGTTTTTT,TRBV27,TRBJ1-4,TRBD1,NA
CATSSRVSNQPQHF,TGTGCCACCAGCAGCAGGGTTAGCAATCAGCCCCAGCATTTT,TRBV15,TRBJ1-5,NA,once
CATSNRAREAFF,TGTGCCACCAGCAACAGGGCCCGTGAAGCTTTCTTT,TRBV15,TRBJ1-1,NA,NA
CASSEGQNYLQETQYF,TGCGCCAGCAGTGAGGGACAGAATTACCTCCAAGAGACCCAGTACTTC,TRBV10-2,TRBJ2-5,NA,NA
CASSRGLGTDTQYF,TGTGCCAGCAGCCGAGGACTAGGCACAGATACGCAGTATTTT,TRBV11-3,TRBJ2-3,TRBD2,NA
CASSLALGRGHAFF,TGTGCCAGCAGCTTAGCGCTGGGGCGGGGGCACGCTTTCTTT,TRBV7-9,TRBJ1-1,NA,once
CSVEGDWEARGYGYTF,TGCAGCGTTGAAGGAGATTGGGAAGCCAGGGGTTATGGCTACACCTTC,TRBV29-1,TRBJ1-2,NA,many